This TCR beta chain is from a study of neoadjuvant nivolumab and ipilimumab in lung cancer. Using immunoSEQ multiplex PCR, the repertoire was profiled, and TCRdb retains in-frame clones only, with some absent. The data show about 30,000 clones, approximately 92% seen once. Findings and limits, study-wide: Resected tumors had greater TCR richness and clonality than uninvolved lung. Blood richness before therapy tracked richness in tumors resected after neoadjuvant therapy.

Note on this clone: Its antigen is unknown.

Germline-derived CDR1 and CDR2 are SGHAT and FQNNGV. This CDR3 contains 16 residues. V lost 5 bases to trimming and J lost 5 bases; unmatched junction nucleotides: 11. This rearrangement joins TRBV11-2 to TRBJ1-3, with TRBD1 matching 8 bases. The sample in question was peripheral blood, obtained after neoadjuvant nivolumab, alone or with ipilimumab, at or shortly before surgery. This TCR came from an adult with non-small cell lung cancer. The CDR3 loop reads CASSTNTGGVRNTIYF. Here the CDR3 DNA reads TGTGCCAGCAGCACCAACACAGGGGGAGTTAGAAACACCATATATTTT. The complete variable domain, with remaining parts taken from reference TRBV11-2 and TRBJ1-3, reads EAGVAQSPRYKIIEKRQSVAFWCNPISGHATLYWYQQILGQGPKLLIQFQNNGVVDDSQLPKDRFSAERLKGVDSTLKIQPAKLEDSAVYLCASSTNTGGVRNTIYFGEGSWLTVV.